The source of this T cell receptor beta chain is a study of cytomegalovirus exposure and HLA in healthy donors. Broader study findings: Reportedly, TCR beta sequences accurately predicted HLA-A and HLA-B alleles in most subjects. The study put 150 to 200 TCR beta chains on its list as cytomegalovirus-associated. TCR sequences were mostly rare, though some public TCRs occurred in many donors.

J was trimmed by 0 bases and V by 8 bases; bases with no gene match: 5. Germline V CDR1 and CDR2: LNHDA, SQIVND (reference sequence). This CDR3 is built from 14 residues. As for this clone: Its antigen remains unidentified.

PCR primers comprised 60 Vbeta and 13 Jbeta primers. Sequencing was performed with immunoSEQ multiplex PCR; in TCRdb, only in-frame clones are kept and a portion is missing. The data show approximately 260,000 clones, approximately 84% seen once. The chain joins TRBV19 to TRBJ2-3; 7 bases agree with TRBD1. Sequencing was done on a sample of PBMCs. This clonotype was obtained from a woman aged 40 to 49 in good health and CMV-seropositive. As DNA, the CDR3 is TGTGCCAGTCGACAGGGAGCTAGCACAGATACGCAGTATTTT. Amino acids: CASRQGASTDTQYF.